What follows are 21 T cell receptor beta chains derived from one specimen sequenced in a study of blood T cells in healthy people across ages. A J-beta primer mix and a sample-barcoded 5' primer were used in a second PCR of about 6 to 12 cycles. TCRdb re-analysed the 5' RACE reads in MiXCR, keeping a single row per CDR3 protein. Found here are fewer than 600,000 distinct CDR3 sequences, 27% of them singletons; the top ten hold 3% to 4.5%. These data are also associated with another study on T cells of mothers and their children.

The sample was blood. These receptor sequences come from a boy under 10 years old in good health.

This clonotype was detected only a few times. This rearrangement joins TRBV4-3 to TRBJ2-3; 12 bases align to TRBD2. The CDR3 is made up of 17 amino acids. Germline loops: CDR1 LGHNA, CDR2 YSLEER. V lost 4 bases and J lost 3; bases outside the gene matches: 8. CDR3 coding DNA: TGCGCCAGCAGCCCTAGCGGGAGGGCCGGGTGGACAGATACGCAGTATTTT. This gives the protein CASSPSGRAGWTDTQYF.

The chain joins TRBV2 to TRBJ2-5, with D perhaps TRBD2 (6 bases). Germline V gene data show CDR1 as SNHLY and CDR2 as FYNNEI. Deletions cut 5 bases from V and 5 bases from J, with 12 bases between. The CDR3 sequence is 13 residues long. The CDR3 region has the DNA TGTGCCAGCAGTTCCCTAGCGTTGGAGACCCAGTACTTC. Translation gives CASSSLALETQYF.

The rearrangement joins TRBV20-1 to TRBJ2-3; D not certain. Germline-derived CDR1 and CDR2 are DFQATT and SNEGSKA (reference sequence). The CDR3 has 13 residues. V lost 2 bases, J lost 0 bases, and 6 bases lay in between. CDR3 in amino acids: CSARSESTDTQYF. The DNA for the CDR3 is TGCAGTGCTAGATCGGAAAGCACAGATACGCAGTATTTT.

The J gene is TRBJ2-3, the V gene TRBV7-2; D gene ambiguous. The germline V gene encodes CDR1 SGHTA and CDR2 FQGNSA. The V end lost 3 bases, the J end lost 4 bases, and 11 bases lay between the germline ends. CDR3 size: 14 residues. The CDR3: CASSFQVTSDTQYF. The CDR3 DNA sequence: TGTGCCAGCAGCTTTCAGGTGACCTCAGATACGCAGTATTTT. Supplemented by reference TRBV7-2 and TRBJ2-3, the full variable domain reads GAGVSQSPSNKVTEKGKDVELRCDPISGHTALYWYRQSLGQGLEFLIYFQGNSAPDKSGLPSDRFSAERTGGSVSTLTIQRTQQEDSAVYLCASSFQVTSDTQYFGPGTRLTVL.

This clonotype was picked up a small number of times. The genes are TRBV7-9 and TRBJ1-2; D gene ambiguous. V was cut by 2 bases and J by 4 bases, with 11 bases left in between. This CDR3 is 14 amino acids long. Germline assignment: CDR1 SEHNR and CDR2 FQNEAQ (reference sequence). CDR3 amino acids: CASSLLVGTYGYTF. As DNA, the CDR3 is TGTGCCAGCAGCTTATTGGTAGGAACCTATGGCTACACCTTC.

This clonotype was seen only a few times. The V gene is TRBV27, the J gene TRBJ2-1; perhaps TRBD2 as D (6 bases). V gave up 3 bases and J gave up 6 bases, with 12 bases separating them. This CDR3 is built from 14 residues. Germline CDR1 reads MNHEY; CDR2 reads SMNVEV (reference sequence). In DNA, the CDR3 is TGTGCCAGCAGTTTTCGGGAGATACCCAATGAGCAGTTCTTC. Translation gives CASSFREIPNEQFF.

The chain combines TRBV29-1 with TRBJ2-3, with 10 bases matching TRBD2. Germline V lookup: CDR1 SQVTM, CDR2 ANQGSEA. This CDR3 is 13 amino acids long. Trimming took 8 bases from V and 6 from J; bases not matched to a gene: 8. CDR3 amino acids: CSLSPSGSDTQYF. CDR3 nucleotides: TGCAGCCTGAGCCCTAGCGGGAGCGATACGCAGTATTTT.

The rearrangement links TRBV4-1 to TRBJ1-2, with TRBD1 as a possible D gene (6 bases). The CDR3 has 16 residues. Trimming took 0 bases from V and 7 from J, leaving 18 bases between them. Germline V lookup: CDR1 MGHRA, CDR2 YSYEKL. CDR3 sequence reads: CASSQEELLTGSGYTF. In DNA form, the CDR3 reads TGCGCCAGCAGCCAAGAAGAACTGCTGACAGGATCTGGCTACACCTTC.

In its sample, this clonotype was seen a few times. The chain joins TRBV29-1 to TRBJ1-5; the match to TRBD1 covers 7 bases. V was clipped by 8 bases and J by 1 base; unmatched bases: 8. This CDR3 spans 14 amino acids. CDR1 and CDR2 (germline): SQVTM, ANQGSEA. The CDR3: CSFRQGGSNQPQHF. CDR3 coding DNA: TGCAGCTTTCGACAGGGCGGCAGCAATCAGCCCCAGCATTTT.

The DNA for the CDR3 is TGTGCCAGCAGCGCACCCAGCGGGTATGAGCAGTTCTTC. It codes for CASSAPSGYEQFF. The gene calls are TRBV9 and TRBJ2-1; TRBD2 might be the D (6 bases). Germline V gene lookup returns CDR1 SGDLS and CDR2 YYNGEE. CDR3 length: 13 residues. V was cut by 3 bases and J by 8 bases, with 12 bases left in between.

The chain joins TRBV19 to TRBJ2-3, with 7 bases that match TRBD1. The CDR3 spans 16 residues. The V segment lost 5 bases and the J segment 3 bases; nucleotides outside the gene matches: 11. The germline V gene has CDR1 LNHDA and CDR2 SQIVND (reference sequence). Here the CDR3 reads CASSLRQGSFTDTQYF. The CDR3 nucleotides are TGTGCCAGTAGTCTCCGACAGGGTTCGTTTACAGATACGCAGTATTTT.

This clonotype has just a few counts. At one end, the junction sequence differs from germline, possibly due to a read error. V usage is TRBV7-9 and J usage is TRBJ2-3; D gene ambiguous. Germline-derived CDR1 and CDR2 are SEHNR and FQNEAQ (reference sequence). The CDR3 is made up of 12 amino acids. Here the CDR3 reads CASPPRTDTQYF. The CDR3 DNA sequence: TGTGCCAGCCCCCCTCGCACGGATACGCAGTATTTT.

The chain is built from TRBV14 and TRBJ1-5; TRBD1 is a possible D gene (5 bases). V lost 3 bases and J lost 4, with 13 bases in between. Germline loops: CDR1 SGHDN, CDR2 FVKESK. The CDR3 extends over 15 amino acids. CDR3 region: CASSQGGTVNQPQHF. The CDR3, as DNA: TGTGCCAGCAGCCAGGGGGGGACGGTGAATCAGCCCCAGCATTTT.

V gene TRBV7-2 combines with J gene TRBJ2-3; 8 bases align to TRBD2. This CDR3 is 16 amino acids long. Germline trimming cut 3 bases from V and 0 bases from J; bases unmatched to any gene: 5. Germline CDR1 reads SGHTA; CDR2 reads FQGNSA. The CDR3 DNA reads as TGTGCCAGCAGCTTCGGACTAGCACCAAGCACAGATACGCAGTATTTT. As protein: CASSFGLAPSTDTQYF.

This clonotype occurred a few times. The chain recombines TRBV5-4 with TRBJ2-1, with a tentative D call TRBD1 (6 bases). Trimming stripped 4 bases from V and 3 bases from J, with 14 bases between. The germline CDR1 and CDR2 sequences are SGHNT and YYREEE (reference sequence). This CDR3 is built from 15 residues. In DNA form, the CDR3 reads TGTGCCAGCAGCCCGACCGGGACACTCTACAATGAGCAGTTCTTC. It codes for CASSPTGTLYNEQFF.

With respect to this clonotype: Compared with germline, one end of the junction differs, possibly owing to a read error. The chain is built from TRBV12-3 or TRBV12-4 and TRBJ2-3; 8 bases line up with TRBD2. The CDR3 has 14 amino acids. CDR3 sequence: CASSRTSRTDTEYF. As DNA, the CDR3 is TGTGCCAGCAGCCGGACTAGCCGAACAGATACGGAGTATTTT.

This clonotype was detected many times. V gene TRBV29-1 combines with J gene TRBJ2-3; D not certain. The germline V and J ends were trimmed by 3 bases and 0 bases, with 7 bases remaining between them. The germline V gene encodes CDR1 SQVTM and CDR2 ANQGSEA. The CDR3 has 13 residues. CDR3 bases: TGCAGCGTTGACAAACCTAGCACAGATACGCAGTATTTT. This translates into CSVDKPSTDTQYF.

On this clonotype: Sequence at one end of the junction differs from germline and may be a read error. The rearrangement joins TRBV12-3 or TRBV12-4 to TRBJ1-2; no reliable D call. CDR3 length equals 13 residues. The CDR3 here is CTSSLGEYYGYTF. CDR3 nucleotides: TGTACCAGCAGTTTAGGAGAGTACTATGGCTACACCTTC.

V is TRBV10-3 and J is TRBJ2-3; 11 bases are a match to TRBD1. Losses at the gene ends were 2 bases for V and 3 bases for J; bases not matched to a gene: 10. CDR1 and CDR2 from the germline V gene are ENHRY and SYGVKD. This CDR3 spans 18 amino acids. CDR3 sequence: CAISEDPAGTGGTDTQYF. CDR3 DNA: TGTGCCATCAGTGAGGACCCGGCCGGGACAGGGGGAACAGATACGCAGTATTTT.

This chain links TRBV3-1 with TRBJ1-4; unclear D gene. The CDR3 loop spans 17 amino acids. V lost 0 bases and J lost 0, with 11 bases in between. Per the germline V gene, CDR1 is LGHDT and CDR2 is YNNKEL (reference sequence). The CDR3 DNA is TGTGCCAGCAGCCAAGATCATGAGGGATCAACTAATGAAAAACTGTTTTTT. Translation gives CASSQDHEGSTNEKLFF.

This clonotype was counted a few times. The chain couples TRBV15 to TRBJ2-7; 8 bases match TRBD1. The V and J ends lost 0 bases and 5 bases, in that order; junction bases with no gene match: 9. The CDR3 contains 16 residues. Germline lookup yields CDR1 LNHNV and CDR2 YYDKDF (reference sequence). CDR3 sequence reads: CATSRDQGTGQHEQYF. CDR3 DNA sequence: TGTGCCACCAGCAGAGATCAGGGGACAGGTCAACACGAGCAGTACTTC.